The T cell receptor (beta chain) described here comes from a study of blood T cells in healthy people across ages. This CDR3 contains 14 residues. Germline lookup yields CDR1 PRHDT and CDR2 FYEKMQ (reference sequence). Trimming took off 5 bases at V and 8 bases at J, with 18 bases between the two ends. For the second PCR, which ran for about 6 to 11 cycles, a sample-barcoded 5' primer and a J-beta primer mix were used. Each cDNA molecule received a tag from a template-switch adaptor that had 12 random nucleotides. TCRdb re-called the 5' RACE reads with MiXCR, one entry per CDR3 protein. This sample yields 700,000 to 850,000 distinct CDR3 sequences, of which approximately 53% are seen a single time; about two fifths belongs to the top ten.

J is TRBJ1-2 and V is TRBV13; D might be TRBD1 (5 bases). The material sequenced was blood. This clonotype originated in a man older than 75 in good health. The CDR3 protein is CASSHAGGAVGYTF. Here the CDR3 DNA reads TGTGCCAGCAGCCACGCTGGAGGGGCTGTCGGCTACACCTTC.